Sequencing of this T cell receptor (beta chain) was carried out in a study of T-cell reconstitution after alpha-beta-depleted transplantation in children. The study's findings and limits: At one year after transplant, newly produced T cells mostly accounted for T-cell counts and diversity. From surviving recipient T cells and thymic progenitors came the high day-60 TCRbeta diversity observed in some patients. There were reportedly several hundred expanded graft clones from which alpha-beta T cells came about two months after transplant.

There are a few counts of this clonotype. Its antigen is undetermined. TCRbeta library construction was performed incorporating unique molecular identifiers. A single record per CDR3 protein comes from TCRdb applying MiXCR to the PCR reads. Seen here are about 980,000 distinct CDR3 sequences, about 26% observed once, and the top ten hold 28%. This CDR3 region has 11 residues. V was clipped by 8 bases and J by 5 bases, with 10 bases between them. This receptor was identified in a boy in the first two years of life who had a stem cell transplant for SCID, so the T cells may come from the graft donor. The chain uses TRBV12-3 or TRBV12-4 and TRBJ2-7; no clear D. The source was PBMCs, mostly from graft donor cells, collected 360 days after TCRalphabeta/CD19-depleted stem cell transplant. The DNA for the CDR3 is TGTGCCAGCGGTCCAGCTCACGAGCAGTACTTC. Its protein product is CASGPAHEQYF.